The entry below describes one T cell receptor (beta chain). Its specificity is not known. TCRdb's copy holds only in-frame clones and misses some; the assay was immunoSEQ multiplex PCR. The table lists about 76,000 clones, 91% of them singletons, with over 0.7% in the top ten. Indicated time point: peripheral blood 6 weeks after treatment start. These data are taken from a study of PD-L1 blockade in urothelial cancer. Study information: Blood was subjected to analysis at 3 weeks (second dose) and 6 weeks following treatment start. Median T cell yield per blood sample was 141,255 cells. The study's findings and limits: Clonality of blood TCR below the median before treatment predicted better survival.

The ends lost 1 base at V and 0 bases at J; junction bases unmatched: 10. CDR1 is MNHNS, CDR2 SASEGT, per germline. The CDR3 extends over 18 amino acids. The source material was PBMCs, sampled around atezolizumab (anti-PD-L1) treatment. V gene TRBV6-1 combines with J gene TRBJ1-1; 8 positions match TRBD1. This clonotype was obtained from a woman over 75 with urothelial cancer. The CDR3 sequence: CASSEVLPGQGLNTEAFF. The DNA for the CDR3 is TGTGCCAGCAGTGAAGTACTACCTGGACAGGGCTTGAACACTGAAGCTTTCTTT.